These T cell receptor beta chains were read from a single sample in a study of shared clonotypes between healthy human individuals. Profiled with immunoSEQ multiplex PCR; TCRdb holds only in-frame clones, not every one. The top ten hold under 2% of the sample, which has 700,000 or so clones, roughly 78% seen once. Sequencing used memory CD4+ T cells sorted from blood. These receptors were obtained from a young woman in good health. Both conserved end residues are part of each CDR3. The D gene is left open where the match is weak. Clone size is given for some rows only: seen once, a few or many times, or a class if the clone is expanded.

clone_size	v_call	d_call	cdr3_length	j_call	cdr3_nt	cdr3_aa
once	TRBV4-1	-	19	TRBJ1-1	TGCGCCAGCAGCCAACTCTTACCGGTGTCGCACTTACGGAACACTGAAGCTTTCTTT	CASSQLLPVSHLRNTEAFF
-	TRBV28	TRBD2	16	TRBJ2-3	TGTGCCAGCAGTTTTAGGATGGGGAGGGGTACAGATACGCAGTATTTT	CASSFRMGRGTDTQYF
-	TRBV28	TRBD1	16	TRBJ2-2	TGTGCCAGCGGAACATCCGGACAGGGGAACACCGGGGAGCTGTTTTTT	CASGTSGQGNTGELFF
-	TRBV6-1	TRBD1	15	TRBJ1-5	TGTGCCAGCACAGCAGGGGGCCCGAGCAATCAGCCCCAGCATTTT	CASTAGGPSNQPQHF
-	TRBV28	-	12	TRBJ1-5	TGTGCCAGCAGTTCAAGACCCCTAGCCCAGCATTTT	CASSSRPLAQHF
-	TRBV7-9	-	15	TRBJ2-7	TGTGCCAGCAGCTTAAAAGACAGCTTTCCCTACGAGCAGTACTTC	CASSLKDSFPYEQYF
-	TRBV19	-	16	TRBJ2-1	TGTGCCAGTAGTACCAACGGCGACAGAGAGGATAATGAGCAGTTCTTC	CASSTNGDREDNEQFF
-	TRBV5-6	-	13	TRBJ2-5	TGTGCCAGCAGCTTAAGGAATTTGGGGACGGAGTACTTC	CASSLRNLGTEYF
once	TRBV5-1	-	13	TRBJ2-7	TGCGCCAGCAGCTTGGGCTTCGGGGGCGAGCAGTACTTC	CASSLGFGGEQYF
-	TRBV18	-	14	TRBJ2-1	TGTGCCAGCGGACCAACTAGCTCCTACAATGAGCAGTTCTTC	CASGPTSSYNEQFF
once	TRBV10-1	-	12	TRBJ2-2	TGCGCCAGCAGCTTGAACACCGGGGAGCTGTTTTTT	CASSLNTGELFF
few	TRBV30	-	14	TRBJ2-7	TGTGCCTGGAGTGTACGCGGGGGAGGGGGCGAGCAGTACTTC	CAWSVRGGGGEQYF
-	TRBV28	-	17	TRBJ1-3	TGTGCCAGCAGTCTGCGGGGGCCTCCGCTCTCTGGAAACACCATATATTTT	CASSLRGPPLSGNTIYF
-	TRBV7-2	-	13	TRBJ2-7	TGTGCCAGCAGCTTAGGGCTAAACTACGAGCAGTACTTC	CASSLGLNYEQYF
-	TRBV18	TRBD1	15	TRBJ1-1	TGTGCCAGCTCACCACAGGGGGCCGGGGACACTGAAGCTTTCTTT	CASSPQGAGDTEAFF
-	TRBV7-2	TRBD2	14	TRBJ2-2	TGTGCCAGCAGATCTAGCGGGAGCGGCGGGGAGCTGTTTTTT	CASRSSGSGGELFF
few	TRBV9	-	21	TRBJ2-6	TGTGCCAGCAGCGTAGGTGCGAGGCAGGGCTCGGCCTACTCTGGGGCCAACGTCCTGACTTTC	CASSVGARQGSAYSGANVLTF
-	TRBV5-1	-	14	TRBJ2-2	TGCGCCAGCAGCTTGGCGGGTGTTGGCGGGGAGCTGTTTTTT	CASSLAGVGGELFF
-	TRBV4-1	TRBD2	17	TRBJ2-1	TGCGCCAGCAGCAAGACTAGCGGAACCTTCTCCTACAATGAGCAGTTCTTC	CASSKTSGTFSYNEQFF
once	TRBV4-2	-	14	TRBJ1-2	TGTGCCAGCAGCCAAGAAGCCGGCGGTCTAGGCTACACCTTC	CASSQEAGGLGYTF
-	TRBV2	-	13	TRBJ1-2	TGTGCCAGCAGTGAATTCGGGGTTAAAGGCTACACCTTC	CASSEFGVKGYTF
few	TRBV28	-	13	TRBJ1-2	TGTGCCAGCAGCCGCGACAGGTCCTATGGCTACACCTTC	CASSRDRSYGYTF
few	TRBV7-8	TRBD1	15	TRBJ2-5	TGTGCCAGCAGCTTAGTTGGGACAGGGCTGGAGACCCAGTACTTC	CASSLVGTGLETQYF
-	TRBV7-9	-	13	TRBJ2-1	TGTGCCAGCAGCCCAGGGATTTACAATGAGCAGTTCTTC	CASSPGIYNEQFF
-	TRBV4-2	-	18	TRBJ1-3	TGTGCCAGCAGCCCTTCTTTGGGGGGGGCGAGCTCTGGAAACACCATATATTTT	CASSPSLGGASSGNTIYF
-	TRBV6-4	TRBD2	16	TRBJ2-2	TGTGCCAGCAGTGACTCCGGGACTAGCAACACCGGGGAGCTGTTTTTT	CASSDSGTSNTGELFF
-	TRBV28	-	15	TRBJ1-5	TGTGCCAGCAGTTCCTCCGGGACGTCCAATCAGCCCCAGCATTTT	CASSSSGTSNQPQHF
-	TRBV5-1	TRBD1	14	TRBJ2-5	TGCGCCAGCGGGCGAACAGGGGACCAAGAGACCCAGTACTTC	CASGRTGDQETQYF
-	TRBV19	TRBD1	14	TRBJ1-4	TGTGCCAGTAGTTTGGACAGGAGTAATGAAAAACTGTTTTTT	CASSLDRSNEKLFF
-	TRBV6-1	-	15	TRBJ2-6	TGTGCCAGCAGTGGGCTTGGGGCTGGGGCCAACGTCCTGACTTTC	CASSGLGAGANVLTF
-	TRBV5-6	-	15	TRBJ2-6	TGTGCCAGCAGCTCTAAAAGCTCTGGGGCCAACGTCCTGACTTTC	CASSSKSSGANVLTF
few	TRBV7-2	-	11	TRBJ1-1	TGTGCCAGCAGCTTAGCGACAGAAGCTTTCTTT	CASSLATEAFF
-	TRBV7-8	TRBD1	17	TRBJ1-1	TGTGCCAGCAGCTTAGGGGGGACAGGGGCCCGGAACACTGAAGCTTTCTTT	CASSLGGTGARNTEAFF
-	TRBV6-5	TRBD2	15	TRBJ2-7	TGTGCCAGCAGTTCCCCTAGCGGGAGGACCTACGAGCAGTACTTC	CASSSPSGRTYEQYF
-	TRBV5-1	-	15	TRBJ2-1	TGCGCCAGCAGCTTATCGTCAGGGGCCTACAATGAGCAGTTCTTC	CASSLSSGAYNEQFF
-	TRBV28	TRBD2	12	TRBJ2-7	TGTGCCAGCAGGACCGGGGGGTACGAGCAGTACTTC	CASRTGGYEQYF
-	TRBV2	-	19	TRBJ2-3	TGTGCCAGCAACAAGGACGGTAGAGGGGTTGGTGGGACCACAGATACGCAGTATTTT	CASNKDGRGVGGTTDTQYF
-	TRBV28	-	16	TRBJ2-1	TGTGCCAGCAGCCTACAACAAAAGACAGGGCGGGGTGAGCAGTTCTTC	CASSLQQKTGRGEQFF
-	TRBV2	-	12	TRBJ1-1	TGTGCCAGCATGGTGAAGAACACTGAAGCTTTCTTT	CASMVKNTEAFF
-	TRBV6-5	TRBD1	13	TRBJ1-1	TGTGCCAGCAGTTACCAGGGGGCTGCTGAAGCTTTCTTT	CASSYQGAAEAFF
-	TRBV19	TRBD2	14	TRBJ2-2	TGTGCCAGTATGGCGGGAGTCGGGACCGGGGAGCTGTTTTTT	CASMAGVGTGELFF
-	TRBV27	-	15	TRBJ1-5	TGTGCCAGCAGTTTCGGCGTCTCTAGCAATCAGCCCCAGCATTTT	CASSFGVSSNQPQHF
few	TRBV7-8	TRBD1	15	TRBJ2-7	TGTGCCAGCACCCTTGGGACAGGGGGGGGCTACGAGCAGTACTTC	CASTLGTGGGYEQYF
-	TRBV28	TRBD1	13	TRBJ1-5	TGTGCCAGTTCGGGACAGATAGATCAGCCCCAGCATTTT	CASSGQIDQPQHF
-	TRBV30	-	13	TRBJ2-5	TGTGCCTGGAGTGTAACCAGCCGGGAGACCCAGTACTTC	CAWSVTSRETQYF
-	TRBV6-5	-	13	TRBJ2-1	TGTGCCACCCAAAGCGGCTACCACAATGAGCAGTTCTTC	CATQSGYHNEQFF
-	TRBV11-2	-	13	TRBJ2-7	TGTGCCACTCGCGGGGATGAGATCCACGAGCAGTACTTC	CATRGDEIHEQYF
-	TRBV29-1	-	11	TRBJ2-7	TGCAGCGTTCCAGAGTACGACGAGCAGTACTTC	CSVPEYDEQYF
-	TRBV28	TRBD2	15	TRBJ2-1	TGTGCCAGCAGCCGCGGGAGGGCAGCTTACAATGAGCAGTTCTTC	CASSRGRAAYNEQFF